A selection of T cell receptor beta chains follows, all from one sample in a study of yellow fever vaccine responses in identical twins. TCRdb used MiXCR to reprocess the RT-PCR reads, holding one entry per CDR3 protein. The table has about 19,000 distinct CDR3 sequences, roughly 70% seen once. The starting material was T cells from blood (PBMCs), unsorted or a sorted subset (not recorded which), obtained before or after yellow fever vaccination (not recorded which). All receptors come from a woman under 30 who received the yellow fever vaccine. CDR3s include the opening cysteine and the closing phenylalanine or tryptophan. D genes are given only for firm matches. Expanded clones are given a class, and other clones once, few, many or no size at all.

d_call	v_call	j_call	clone_size	cdr3_aa	cdr3_nt
TRBD1	TRBV2	TRBJ2-1	.	CASSEQPGGRNEQFF	TGTGCCAGCAGTGAACAGCCAGGGGGCCGCAATGAGCAGTTCTTC
.	TRBV5-6	TRBJ2-2	once	CASSRVERRNTGELFF	TGTGCCAGCAGCCGGGTGGAACGCAGGAACACCGGGGAGCTGTTTTTT
.	TRBV5-5	TRBJ2-3	.	CASSLGTPDTQYF	TGTGCCAGCAGCTTGGGAACGCCAGATACGCAGTATTTT
.	TRBV6-4	TRBJ1-6	.	CRRGDSPLHF	TGTAGGCGAGGGGATTCACCCCTCCACTTT
.	TRBV20-1	TRBJ2-2	few	CSARLHTSNTGELFF	TGCAGTGCTAGGCTTCACACCTCGAACACCGGGGAGCTGTTTTTT
.	TRBV6-1	TRBJ1-4	.	CASRPRQSGSEKLFF	TGTGCCAGCAGGCCTAGACAGTCTGGGAGTGAAAAACTGTTTTTT
.	TRBV15	TRBJ2-1	.	CATSIGVNEQFF	TGTGCCACCAGCATAGGTGTCAATGAGCAGTTCTTC
TRBD1	TRBV19	TRBJ2-7	.	CASSPGPGQGSYEQYF	TGTGCCAGTAGTCCAGGGCCCGGACAGGGGTCCTACGAGCAGTACTTC
.	TRBV2	TRBJ2-5	few	CASSEQTQYF	TGTGCCAGCAGTGAACAGACCCAGTACTTC
TRBD1	TRBV13	TRBJ2-5	.	CASSLSPSDREETQYF	TGTGCCAGCAGCTTATCACCGTCCGACAGGGAAGAGACCCAGTACTTC
TRBD2	TRBV5-1	TRBJ2-1	few	CASSVRRGVDNEQFF	TGCGCCAGCAGCGTGCGGCGGGGGGTCGACAATGAGCAGTTCTTC
TRBD2	TRBV7-6	TRBJ2-1	.	CASRPSGSAGGEQFF	TGTGCCAGCAGACCGAGCGGGAGTGCCGGCGGTGAGCAGTTCTTC
.	TRBV5-6	TRBJ1-1	.	CASSLGANTEAFF	TGTGCCAGCAGCTTGGGGGCTAACACTGAAGCTTTCTTT
.	TRBV9	TRBJ1-6	.	CASSGGHPNSPLHF	TGTGCCAGCAGCGGGGGACACCCTAATTCACCCCTCCACTTT
.	TRBV5-6	TRBJ1-1	.	CASSQQGEAFF	TGTGCCAGCAGTCAACAGGGCGAAGCTTTCTTT
.	TRBV29-1	TRBJ2-5	.	CSVEGTETQYF	TGCAGCGTTGAAGGCACTGAGACCCAGTACTTC
.	TRBV2	TRBJ1-2	few	CASEGTSLGYGYTF	TGTGCCAGCGAAGGGACCTCTCTAGGTTATGGCTACACCTTC
.	TRBV7-3	TRBJ2-1	.	CASSLDGVNEQFF	TGTGCCAGCAGCTTAGACGGTGTCAATGAGCAGTTCTTC
.	TRBV29-1	TRBJ2-5	.	CSVRDRLTQYF	TGCAGCGTCCGGGACCGGTTGACCCAGTACTTC
.	TRBV10-1	TRBJ1-1	.	CASSDENTEAFF	TGCGCCAGCAGTGACGAGAACACTGAAGCTTTCTTT
.	TRBV12-5	TRBJ1-5	.	CASGLLTGPNQPQHF	TGTGCTAGTGGTTTGTTAACAGGGCCCAATCAGCCCCAGCATTTT
TRBD2	TRBV29-1	TRBJ2-7	.	CSVTPSGSYEQYF	TGCAGCGTTACCCCTAGCGGGAGCTACGAGCAGTACTTC
.	TRBV5-1	TRBJ2-6	.	CASSQTTGSSGANVLTF	TGCGCCAGCAGCCAAACTACAGGTAGCTCTGGGGCCAACGTCCTGACTTTC
TRBD1	TRBV12-3/TRBV12-4	TRBJ1-6	once	CASSLTRQGYALAPLHF	TGTGCCAGCAGTTTGACAAGACAGGGCTACGCCTTGGCACCCCTCCACTTT
.	TRBV7-9	TRBJ2-1	few	CASSLGSSSYNEQFF	TGTGCCAGCAGCTTAGGGTCCAGCTCCTACAATGAGCAGTTCTTC
.	TRBV18	TRBJ2-1	.	CASSPPYGTAYNEQFF	TGTGCCAGCTCACCACCGTACGGGACTGCCTACAATGAGCAGTTCTTC
.	TRBV29-1	TRBJ2-1	.	CSVGGAVDEQFF	TGCAGCGTGGGGGGGGCCGTGGATGAGCAGTTCTTC
.	TRBV11-3	TRBJ2-3	.	CASSFPGDHTDTQYF	TGTGCCAGCAGCTTCCCCGGCGACCACACAGATACGCAGTATTTT
.	TRBV12-3/TRBV12-4	TRBJ2-1	.	CASDTGLGSYNEQFF	TGTGCCAGTGACACAGGGTTGGGGTCCTACAATGAGCAGTTCTTC
.	TRBV19	TRBJ2-5	.	CASSTGSQETQYF	TGTGCCAGTAGTACTGGTAGCCAAGAGACCCAGTACTTC
.	TRBV20-1	TRBJ1-1	.	CSARWGPNTEAFF	TGCAGTGCTAGATGGGGACCGAACACTGAAGCTTTCTTT
.	TRBV5-1	TRBJ2-3	few	CASSRQSGADTQYF	TGCGCCAGCAGCAGGCAATCGGGGGCAGATACGCAGTATTTT
.	TRBV29-1	TRBJ2-5	.	CSTPGQGGQETQYF	TGCAGCACCCCAGGACAGGGAGGGCAAGAGACCCAGTACTTC
.	TRBV2	TRBJ1-1	.	CASSEGLNTEAFF	TGTGCCAGCAGCGAGGGCTTGAACACTGAAGCTTTCTTT
TRBD1	TRBV4-2	TRBJ1-1	.	CASSQDTGGTEAFF	TGTGCCAGCAGCCAAGACACAGGGGGAACTGAAGCTTTCTTT
.	TRBV12-3/TRBV12-4	TRBJ1-1	.	CASSFRGPEAFF	TGTGCCAGCAGTTTTCGGGGCCCTGAAGCTTTCTTT
.	TRBV6-5	TRBJ1-5	once	CASSGQRNQPQHF	TGTGCCAGCAGTGGTCAGCGTAATCAGCCCCAGCATTTT
.	TRBV6-5	TRBJ2-7	.	CASSYSRGSYEQYF	TGTGCCAGCAGTTACTCGAGGGGCTCCTACGAGCAGTACTTC
.	TRBV19	TRBJ1-5	.	CASSIGRNQQPQHF	TGTGCCAGTAGTATTGGACGGAACCAGCAGCCCCAGCATTTT
TRBD2	TRBV18	TRBJ2-1	few	CASSPGLAITEQFF	TGTGCCAGCTCGCCGGGACTAGCTATTACTGAGCAGTTCTTC
.	TRBV28	TRBJ2-1	.	CASSPPYNEQFF	TGTGCCAGCAGCCCACCCTACAATGAGCAGTTCTTC
.	TRBV9	TRBJ2-5	once	CASSVANGQNQETQYF	TGTGCCAGCAGCGTAGCTAACGGCCAGAACCAAGAGACCCAGTACTTC
.	TRBV4-1	TRBJ2-3	few	CASSQGDTQYF	TGCGCCAGCAGCCAAGGAGATACGCAGTATTTT
.	TRBV12-3/TRBV12-4	TRBJ2-5	.	CASSKSEGEKETQYF	TGTGCCAGCAGTAAAAGTGAGGGCGAAAAAGAGACCCAGTACTTC
.	TRBV11-2	TRBJ2-1	.	CASSLVRASSSYNEQFF	TGTGCCAGCAGCCTCGTTCGTGCCTCGAGCTCCTACAATGAGCAGTTCTTC
.	TRBV29-1	TRBJ1-2	few	CSVGAGPYGYTF	TGCAGCGTTGGGGCCGGCCCCTATGGCTACACCTTC
TRBD2	TRBV11-1	TRBJ2-1	.	CASSSIAGGWNNEQFF	TGTGCCAGCAGCTCGATAGCGGGAGGTTGGAACAATGAGCAGTTCTTC
TRBD1	TRBV29-1	TRBJ1-2	once	CSVTPGTGNYGYTF	TGCAGCGTTACCCCCGGGACAGGGAACTATGGCTACACCTTC